One and the same sample provided the 9 T cell receptor beta chains below, sequenced in a study of radiation and T cells in renal cell carcinoma. Stated time point: blood 4 weeks post-SBRT, at nephrectomy. Sample treatment: 15 Gy SBRT to primary tumor, nephrectomy 4 weeks later. Sequencing was performed with immunoSEQ multiplex PCR; in TCRdb, only in-frame clones are kept and a portion is missing. The table has about 78,000 clones, 70% to 90% seen once. Sequencing was performed on blood, taken from a patient whose treatment included radiotherapy and nephrectomy. These receptors all stem from a woman between 65 and 79 years old with renal cell carcinoma.

This rearrangement joins TRBV28 to TRBJ1-1; 7 nucleotides match TRBD1. CDR1 and CDR2 from the germline V gene are MDHEN and SYDVKM. The CDR3 length is 12 residues. Germline trimming cut 6 bases from V and 12 bases from J; bases unmatched to any gene: 10. The CDR3 loop reads CASRTLGTETFF. CDR3 nucleotides: TGTGCCAGCAGGACGTTAGGGACAGAGACTTTCTTT.

The gene calls are TRBV5-6 and TRBJ1-2, with TRBD1 matching over 10 bases. Germline loops: CDR1 SGHDT, CDR2 YYEEEE. V dropped 4 bases and J dropped 2; count of bases not matched to a gene: 11. CDR3 length: 17 amino acids. DNA of the CDR3: TGTGCCAGCAGCGAGTGGGGACAGGGGCCAACCAACTATGGCTACACCTTC. This codes for CASSEWGQGPTNYGYTF.

The rearrangement joins TRBV7-2 to TRBJ2-2; D is ambiguous. The CDR3 length is 13 residues. V lost 4 bases, J lost 8 bases, and 11 bases lay in between. Germline values: CDR1 SGHTA, CDR2 FQGNSA. The CDR3 loop reads CASSWQDPGELFF. The CDR3 DNA is TGTGCCAGCAGCTGGCAGGATCCTGGGGAGCTGTTTTTT.

The CDR3: CASSTPSGFGSDTQYF. CDR3 DNA sequence: TGTGCCAGTAGTACTCCCAGCGGGTTCGGCTCAGATACGCAGTATTTT. The rearrangement uses TRBV19 and TRBJ2-3, with D maybe TRBD2 (6 bases). Germline-derived CDR1 and CDR2 are LNHDA and SQIVND (reference sequence). CDR3 length: 16 residues. V dropped 4 bases and J dropped 4 bases, with 18 bases sitting between them.

This chain connects TRBV5-1 to TRBJ1-1; D call uncertain. Germline assignment: CDR1 SGHRS and CDR2 YFSETQ. There are 17 residues in the CDR3. V was cut by 0 bases and J by 2 bases, with 17 bases left in between. Here the CDR3 DNA reads TGCGCCAGCAGCTTGGCGGGCAGGCCATCAGGAAACACTGAAGCTTTCTTT. Protein product: CASSLAGRPSGNTEAFF.

The rearrangement joins TRBV27 to TRBJ1-5; 7 nucleotides match TRBD1. This CDR3 contains 14 residues. Germline V gives CDR1 MNHEY, CDR2 SMNVEV (reference sequence). Trimming at V came to 4 bases and at J to 6 bases, leaving 6 bases not matched to a gene. The chain's CDR3 is CASSCDRESQPQHF. CDR3 DNA: TGTGCCAGCAGTTGTGACAGGGAGAGTCAGCCCCAGCATTTT.

This chain connects TRBV6-1 to TRBJ1-5; weak D call: TRBD1 (5 bases). This CDR3 region has 14 residues. V was trimmed by 7 bases and J by 3 bases, leaving 13 bases between them. CDR1 and CDR2 (germline): MNHNS, SASEGT. The DNA of the CDR3 is TGTGCCAGCACCCAGGGTATTGCCAATCAGCCCCAGCATTTT. Its translation: CASTQGIANQPQHF.

The chain carries TRBV5-4 and TRBJ2-6; D gene ambiguous. The V gene's germline CDR1 is SGHNT and CDR2 YYREEE (reference sequence). The CDR3 is made up of 13 amino acids. The V end lost 1 base, the J end lost 7 bases, and 6 bases lay between the germline ends. The CDR3 nucleotides read TGTGCCAGCAGCTTGAGTCTCGCCAACGTCCTGACTTTC. Encoded protein: CASSLSLANVLTF.

The J gene is TRBJ1-2, the V gene TRBV11-3, with D perhaps matching TRBD1 (6 bases). Trimming left V 1 base short and J 2 bases short, with 11 bases between. CDR1 is SGHNT, CDR2 YENEEA, per germline. This CDR3 region has 15 residues. CDR3 sequence (DNA): TGTGCCAGCAGCTTAGGGGACACTTTCAACTATGGCTACACCTTC. Translated, it gives CASSLGDTFNYGYTF.